This TCR beta chain was recorded in a study of OX40 agonist ivuxolimab in advanced cancers. Study information: The dose-escalation group included hepatocellular carcinoma, melanoma, renal cell carcinoma and head and neck cancer. Under the entry rules, prior anti-PD-1, anti-PD-L1 or anti-CTLA-4 therapy was allowed, and more than 35% had some.

Details on this clone: Its target is unknown.

Study results and limitations: In the 0.1-3.0 mg/kg groups, partial responders showed among the lowest expansion. It was not determined which antigens were specifically recognized by the peripheral T cells that had undergone clonal expansion.

Germline loops: CDR1 MNHEY, CDR2 SVGAGI. The V gene end was trimmed by 6 bases and the J gene end by 2 bases; junction bases not matched to a gene: 3. The CDR3 length is 13 residues. TCRdb keeps only in-frame clones here, not all; method: immunoSEQ multiplex PCR. This sample has approximately 70,000 clones, with 83% found just once. This receptor was obtained from an adult with an advanced solid tumor such as melanoma, head and neck, liver or kidney cancer. The V and J genes are TRBV6-5 and TRBJ1-2; 7 bases fit TRBD1. The starting material was CD4+ or CD8+ T cells sorted from blood, obtained in a trial of the OX40 agonist ivuxolimab. As DNA, the CDR3 is TGTGCCAGCAGCGGGACAGAGAACTATGGCTACACCTTC. Amino acids: CASSGTENYGYTF.